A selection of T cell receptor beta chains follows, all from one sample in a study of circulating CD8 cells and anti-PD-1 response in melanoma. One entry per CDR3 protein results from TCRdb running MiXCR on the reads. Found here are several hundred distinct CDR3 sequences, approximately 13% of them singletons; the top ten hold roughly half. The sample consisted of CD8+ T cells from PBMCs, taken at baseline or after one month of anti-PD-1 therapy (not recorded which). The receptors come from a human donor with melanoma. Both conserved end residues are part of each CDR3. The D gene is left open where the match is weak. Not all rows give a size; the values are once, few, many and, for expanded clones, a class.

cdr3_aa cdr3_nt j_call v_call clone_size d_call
CASSIMGLATEQFF TGTGCCAGTAGTATAATGGGACTAGCAACTGAGCAGTTCTTC TRBJ2-1 TRBV19 medium-sized TRBD2
CASSLIPGAGAKNIQYF TGTGCCAGCAGTTTAATACCGGGGGCTGGGGCCAAAAACATTCAGTACTTC TRBJ2-4 TRBV27 medium-sized NA
CAIGDGSYNEQFF TGTGCCATCGGGGACGGCTCCTACAATGAGCAGTTCTTC TRBJ2-1 TRBV27 medium-sized NA
CASSPPPSQHF TGTGCCAGTAGTCCACCCCCGAGTCAGCATTTT TRBJ1-5 TRBV19 medium-sized NA
CASSIGTDRPQHF TGTGCCAGTAGTATTGGTACGGATCGGCCCCAGCATTTT TRBJ1-5 TRBV19 medium-sized NA
CASSQGSLNTEAFF TGCGCCAGCAGCCAAGGGTCGTTGAACACTGAAGCTTTCTTT TRBJ1-1 TRBV4-3 medium-sized NA
CASSLASQPYEQYF TGTGCCAGCAGCTTGGCCAGCCAACCCTACGAGCAGTACTTC TRBJ2-7 TRBV5-6 medium-sized NA
CASSPVGGGASSYNEQFF TGTGCCAGCAGCCCTGTGGGGGGGGGCGCCTCCTCCTACAATGAGCAGTTCTTC TRBJ2-1 TRBV5-4 medium-sized NA
CASSSFFGGGDYNEQFF TGTGCCAGTAGTTCTTTTTTCGGCGGGGGCGACTACAATGAGCAGTTCTTC TRBJ2-1 TRBV19 medium-sized NA
CASSFTWNQPQHF TGTGCCAGCAGTTTCACATGGAATCAGCCCCAGCATTTT TRBJ1-5 TRBV12-3/TRBV12-4 NA NA
CASSLRGFYNSPLHF TGTGCCAGCAGCTTACGTGGATTCTATAATTCACCCCTCCACTTT TRBJ1-6 TRBV5-6 medium-sized NA
CSARDDSGQSSYEQYF TGCAGTGCTAGAGACGATAGCGGGCAGAGCTCCTACGAGCAGTACTTC TRBJ2-7 TRBV20-1 large TRBD2
CASSLSKSYEQYF TGTGCCAGCAGTTTATCGAAAAGCTACGAGCAGTACTTC TRBJ2-7 TRBV27 medium-sized NA
CSVEDGPGYTF TGCAGCGTTGAAGACGGTCCTGGCTACACCTTC TRBJ1-2 TRBV29-1 medium-sized NA
CASSRQTGLIGELFF TGTGCCAGCAGCAGACAAACAGGTCTCATCGGGGAGCTGTTTTTT TRBJ2-2 TRBV7-8 NA NA
CASSLSNRVAVGYTF TGTGCCAGCAGTTTAAGCAACAGGGTGGCGGTGGGCTACACCTTC TRBJ1-2 TRBV28 large NA
CASSLLGGPGYTF TGTGCCAGCAGTTTATTGGGGGGGCCTGGCTACACCTTC TRBJ1-2 TRBV27 medium-sized NA
CASSLQGAGGYTF TGTGCCAGTAGCCTCCAGGGGGCTGGGGGCTACACCTTC TRBJ1-2 TRBV19 medium-sized TRBD1
CAIRAGGSGGYTF TGTGCCATCAGGGCAGGGGGCTCGGGGGGCTACACCTTC TRBJ1-2 TRBV27 NA TRBD1
CASRRGTGFYNEQFF TGTGCCAGCAGAAGAGGGACAGGGTTCTACAATGAGCAGTTCTTC TRBJ2-1 TRBV12-3/TRBV12-4 medium-sized TRBD1
CSVEDPARGPYEQYF TGCAGCGTTGAAGATCCGGCCAGGGGGCCCTACGAGCAGTACTTC TRBJ2-7 TRBV29-1 medium-sized TRBD1
CASSSVGRRDEAFF TGTGCCAGCTCATCCGTAGGGCGTCGCGATGAAGCTTTCTTT TRBJ1-1 TRBV18 large NA
CASSRDPYNEQFF TGTGCCAGCAGCAGGGACCCTTACAATGAGCAGTTCTTC TRBJ2-1 TRBV12-3/TRBV12-4 once NA
CSANPLSTRADTQYF TGCAGTGCCAATCCTCTATCTACTAGAGCAGATACGCAGTATTTT TRBJ2-3 TRBV20-1 NA NA
CASSSWRGGPDTQYF TGTGCCAGCAGCTCCTGGCGGGGGGGCCCAGATACGCAGTATTTT TRBJ2-3 TRBV5-5 NA TRBD2
CASGSGWGGNQPQHF TGTGCTAGTGGCTCCGGATGGGGTGGCAATCAGCCCCAGCATTTT TRBJ1-5 TRBV12-5 medium-sized NA
CAIRQGWGSPLHF TGTGCCATCAGACAGGGTTGGGGTTCACCCCTCCACTTT TRBJ1-6 TRBV28 medium-sized TRBD1
CASSMTGAPGEQYF TGTGCCAGTAGTATGACGGGGGCCCCGGGGGAGCAGTACTTC TRBJ2-7 TRBV19 NA NA
CASSWTGLTDTQYF TGTGCCAGCAGTTGGACAGGGCTCACAGATACGCAGTATTTT TRBJ2-3 TRBV12-3/TRBV12-4 medium-sized TRBD1
CASSRGLAGTALGNEQFF TGTGCCAGCAGCCGGGGACTAGCGGGGACCGCTCTGGGGAATGAGCAGTTCTTC TRBJ2-1 TRBV5-5 large TRBD2
CASSMGQGVNQPQHF TGTGCCAGTAGTATGGGACAGGGCGTTAATCAGCCCCAGCATTTT TRBJ1-5 TRBV19 NA TRBD1
CASSSGLAGSSYNEQFF TGTGCCAGCAGTTCTGGACTAGCGGGAAGCTCCTACAATGAGCAGTTCTTC TRBJ2-1 TRBV7-3 few TRBD2
CASSSLSANTQYF TGTGCCAGCAGCTCCTTGTCCGCCAATACGCAGTATTTT TRBJ2-3 TRBV12-3/TRBV12-4 NA NA